This record covers a single T cell receptor beta chain. This clone's antigen is unknown. The sample holds no much larger clone one base away, and base qualities are not on file. The source of the sample is a study of blood T cells in healthy people across ages (dated by TCRdb to the mid-2010s). Regarding the research as a whole: Template switching captured roughly one uniquely barcoded TCR beta cDNA molecule per two T cells in model experiments. Four age groups were formed from the donors: young (average 16 years), middle-aged (approximately 41), aged (under 70) and long-lived (around 82). Using the same blood draw, the study looked at two additional independent replicas of 1 million unique cDNA reads for two donors, one aged 18 to 30 and the other aged 80 or older. The study measured age-related changes in TCR beta repertoire diversity using deep sequencing normalized with unique cDNA molecular identifiers. To avoid experimental bias, donors of different ages were spread randomly across the sequencing lanes.

The donors were roughly 40 Caucasian individuals from Russia, aged roughly 6 to 100 years, who were systemically healthy. Each donor gave approximately 9.3 milliliters of peripheral blood, collected into EDTA-treated Vacutainer tubes. Ficoll-Paque density-gradient centrifugation was used to isolate PBMCs, with at least 6.5 million per sample. Total RNA was extracted from PBMCs with Trizol reagent, with at least 6 micrograms obtained per sample. For every donor, flow cytometry on a PBMC aliquot measured the percentage of naive CD45RAhigh/CD27high T cells. The method behind the library was 5' RACE. Reads for this sample came from an Illumina HiSeq 2500. A second PCR of about 7 to 12 cycles was performed with a sample-barcoded 5' primer and a J-beta primer mix. Each TCR beta cDNA molecule received a unique molecular identifier from a template-switch 5' adaptor carrying 12 random nucleotides. At least 3 million CDR3-containing paired-end reads were obtained from each sample. All of the RNA was converted into first-strand cDNA using the Mint cDNA synthesis kit, with a TRBC-specific oligonucleotide serving as the primer. All cDNA was treated with uracil-DNA glycosylase and then went through a first 18-cycle PCR with the universal primers M1SS and BC2_uni_R. From the authors' description of their analysis: For normalization, 1 million high-quality reads, each with a distinct molecular identifier, were randomly selected from each sample. Reads sharing molecular identifiers were discarded rather than binned into consensus sequences. MiTCR, with a Q25 quality threshold and the strictest error-elimination algorithm, was used for CDR3 identification, clonotype clustering and error correction. A nonparametric unseen species model with Euler transformation was used to estimate lower-bound total TCR beta diversity. TCRdb itself trimmed the public reads at Q25 with fastp, ran MiXCR and retained productive beta chains. Each record represents a unique CDR3 protein, reported with the most common genes and DNA among its rows. TCRdb, not the original authors, processed these V and J calls. For this sample there are 590,000 or so distinct CDR3 sequences; 25% to 30% appear just once. The top ten constitute roughly 14% of the sample.

The investigation overall reported the following: Observed TCR beta diversity per million T cells fell roughly linearly with age, and a significant reduction was already apparent by age around 39. There was a strong correlation between observed TCR beta diversity and the percentage of naive T cells measured by flow cytometry. Compared with the aged group, more naive CD4+ T cells, fewer expanded clones and increased TCR diversity were shown by the long-lived group, suggesting age selection. Estimates of total diversity based on one million sequenced T cells were considered lower bounds and underestimates. Bulk unsorted PBMC profiling prevented conclusive comparison of naive and antigen-experienced compartments. The CMV infection status of donors was not known, potentially confounding age-related changes in expanded clonotypes.

After removal of 5 bases from V and 6 bases from J, the junction retains 12 bases not matched to a gene. From the cysteine up to the phenylalanine, the CDR3 has a length of 17 residues. CDR3 DNA is the only sequence kept; it has 51 bases, read in frame from the first base. The sequenced sample consisted of blood. This clonotype was obtained from a woman aged 80 or over in good health. This chain is built from TRBV12-3 or TRBV12-4 and TRBJ2-6; 8 bases in between match TRBD1. The sequence in DNA is TGTGCCAGCAGTCCACGGACAGGGCGACCTGAGGCCAACGTCCTGACTTTC. It is translated as CASSPRTGRPEANVLTF.